The entry below gives a single TCR beta chain sequence along with its context. Its specificity is unknown. The sample comes from a study of shared clonotypes between healthy human individuals. Trimming removed 4 bases from V and 3 bases from J, with 7 bases in between. Germline V gene sequence: CDR1 KGHSH, CDR2 LQKENI. This CDR3 spans 14 amino acids. Generated by immunoSEQ multiplex PCR, the TCRdb table keeps only in-frame clones and is missing some. The sample shows millions of clones, 85% to 95% of them seen only once. Study-level findings and limits: Around 4.7% was the fraction of naive CD4 clonotypes found shared across four donors. Across subsets, estimated richness was generally greater for naive than for memory populations.

The origin of this receptor is a man younger than 35 in good health. The V gene is TRBV18, the J gene TRBJ2-6, with unresolved D. The sequenced material came from naive CD4+ T cells sorted from blood. Subset reported: CD45RA+ positively selected. CDR3 bases: TGTGCCAGCTCACAAGCTAGTGGGGCCAACGTCCTGACTTTC. Its protein is CASSQASGANVLTF.